Each of the 9 T cell receptor beta chains below was sequenced from the same sample in a study of chemoradiotherapy in HPV16-positive cancers (dated 2022 in TCRdb). Libraries were prepared through the immunoSEQ multiplex PCR assay. Imported from immuneACCESS, the table was reduced by TCRdb to in-frame sequences with V and J called. These copies leave out some clones; in studies compared against another copy, an unresolved V gene accounts for under half, and the cause of the remainder is not known. A total of 35,000 to 45,000 clones appear in this sample, 76% of them only once. About 5% of the sample belongs to the ten largest clones. This material consisted of blood, taken from a patient who underwent chemoradiotherapy. These receptors originate from a human donor with HPV-associated anogenital cancer.

This clone was detected a few times. Its ends do not fully match the called genes, so a read error is possible. V usage is TRBV2 and J usage is TRBJ1-6, with 11 bases fitting TRBD1. The V gene's germline CDR1 is SNHLY and CDR2 FYNNEI. The CDR3 consists of 14 residues. The CDR3 region has the DNA TGTGCCAGCAGAGAAGGACAGGGGGCTTCACCCCTCCACTTT. It yields the protein CASREGQGASPLHF.

The CDR3: CASSYPPSTDTQYF. CDR3 DNA: TGTGCCAGCAGTTATCCCCCCTCGACAGATACGCAGTATTTT. This chain joins TRBV7-2 and TRBJ2-3; D is undetermined. CDR1 is SGHTA and CDR2 is FQGNSA in the germline V gene. CDR3 length: 14 residues. The V and J ends lost 6 bases and 3 bases respectively, with 13 bases between them.

The V gene is TRBV6-1, the J gene TRBJ1-6; D call uncertain. The ends were cut back, 3 bases at V and 7 bases at J, with 13 bases in the middle. Germline values: CDR1 MNHNS, CDR2 SASEGT. The CDR3 has 15 amino acids. CDR3 nucleotides: TGTGCCAGCAGTGAGATGCGGGCCGGGAATTCACCCCTCCACTTT. It is translated as CASSEMRAGNSPLHF.

The chain links TRBV28 to TRBJ1-4; D possibly corresponds to TRBD1 (6 bases). V gave up 1 base and J gave up 8 bases, with 14 bases separating them. The germline CDR1 and CDR2 sequences are MDHEN and SYDVKM. CDR3 length: 15 amino acids. The CDR3 DNA follows: TGTGCCAGCAGTTTATTTCTAGGGGGTAGCGAAAAACTGTTTTTT. Translating it yields CASSLFLGGSEKLFF.

There are a few counts of this clone. The chain carries TRBV19 and TRBJ1-6, with 11 bases matching TRBD1. Germline V CDR1 and CDR2: LNHDA, SQIVND (reference sequence). The CDR3 length is 18 residues. J gave up 0 bases and V 7 bases, and 8 bases lay outside the gene matches. CDR3 sequence: CASTPGTGGSSYNSPLHF. The CDR3 DNA reads TGTGCCAGTACCCCCGGGACAGGGGGGAGCTCCTATAATTCACCCCTCCACTTT.

This rearrangement joins TRBV7-9 to TRBJ2-3; no firm D call. CDR1 is SEHNR, CDR2 FQNEAQ, per germline (reference sequence). V was clipped by 2 bases and J by 3 bases, with 3 bases between them. The length of the CDR3 is 12 residues. The CDR3 DNA reads as TGTGCCAGCAGCTTATATACAGATACGCAGTATTTT. Protein product: CASSLYTDTQYF.

This chain joins TRBV7-9 and TRBJ2-1, with D uncertain. V was cut by 3 bases and J by 11 bases, with 5 bases left in between. This CDR3 has 10 amino acids. Germline V gene sequence: CDR1 SEHNR, CDR2 FQNEAQ (reference sequence). The DNA of the CDR3 is TGTGCCAGCAGCTTCCAGAAGCAGTTCTTC. Translation gives CASSFQKQFF.

The rearrangement links TRBV4-3 to TRBJ1-4; a possible D gene is TRBD1 (6 bases). Germline values: CDR1 LGHNA, CDR2 YSLEER. V dropped 4 bases and J dropped 8 bases, with 14 bases sitting between them. The CDR3 runs to 14 residues. In nucleotides, the CDR3 is TGCGCCAGCAGCCCCCGGGGGGCCTGGGAAAAACTGTTTTTT. This codes for CASSPRGAWEKLFF.

The chain joins TRBV6-4 to TRBJ2-2; tentative D call: TRBD2 (5 bases). Germline assignment: CDR1 MRHNA and CDR2 SNTAGT. This CDR3 is built from 14 residues. Trimming removed 6 bases from V and 5 bases from J, with 13 bases in between. The CDR3 region is CASSRSPGTGELFF. The CDR3 DNA reads TGTGCCAGCAGCCGAAGCCCGGGGACCGGGGAGCTGTTTTTT.